This passage covers 4 T cell receptor beta chains from one sample sequenced in a study of monozygotic twins with inflammatory bowel disease. TCRdb re-called the 5' RACE reads; every CDR3 protein appears as one record, without DNA. In total, the table holds more than 350,000 distinct CDR3 sequences. Sequenced input: blood. These receptors were obtained from a human donor with ulcerative colitis or Crohn's disease, or a healthy co-twin of an affected twin (not recorded which).

V is TRBV29-1 and J is TRBJ1-1; TCRdb calls TRBD1, which cannot be checked without DNA. The CDR3 covers 11 residues. CDR1 is SQVTM, CDR2 ANQGSEA, per germline. The CDR3 protein is CSVFGQGKAFF.

This chain uses TRBV5-1 with TRBJ2-2. Germline lookup yields CDR1 SGHRS and CDR2 YFSETQ. The CDR3 consists of 14 residues. CDR3: CASSLWSDTGELFF.

The genes are TRBV5-1 and TRBJ1-1; TCRdb's D call of TRBD1 is untestable without DNA. This CDR3 region has 14 residues. Per the germline V gene, CDR1 is SGHRS and CDR2 is YFSETQ. The CDR3 sequence is CASSVGQMNTEAFF.

The V gene is TRBV19, the J gene TRBJ1-5; TCRdb calls TRBD1, which cannot be checked without DNA. This CDR3 region has 17 residues. Germline values: CDR1 LNHDA, CDR2 SQIVND (reference sequence). The CDR3: CASSGFGQGVGNQPQHF. The full variable domain, its missing parts supplied by reference TRBV19 and TRBJ1-5, is DGGITQSPKYLFRKEGQNVTLSCEQNLNHDAMYWYRQDPGQGLRLIYYSQIVNDFQKGDIAEGYSVSREKKESFPLTVTSAQKNPTAFYLCASSGFGQGVGNQPQHFGDGTRLSIL.